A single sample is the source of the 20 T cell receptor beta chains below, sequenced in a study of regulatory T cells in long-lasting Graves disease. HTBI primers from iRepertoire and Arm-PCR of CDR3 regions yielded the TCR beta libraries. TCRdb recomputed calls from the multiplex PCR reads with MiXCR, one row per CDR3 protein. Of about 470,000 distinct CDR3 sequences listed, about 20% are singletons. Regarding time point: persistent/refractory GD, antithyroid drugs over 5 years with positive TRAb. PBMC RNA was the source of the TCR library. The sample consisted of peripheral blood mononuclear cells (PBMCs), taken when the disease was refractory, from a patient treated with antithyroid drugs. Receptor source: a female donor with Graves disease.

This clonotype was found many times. DNA of the CDR3: TGCGCCAGCAGCTTAATTGGACAGGGGGCGCCTGGCTACACCTTC. This codes for CASSLIGQGAPGYTF. This chain joins TRBV5-1 and TRBJ1-2, with 11 bases aligning to TRBD1. J lost 7 bases, V lost 2 bases, and 7 bases had no gene match. Germline V CDR1 and CDR2: SGHRS, YFSETQ. The CDR3 has 15 amino acids.

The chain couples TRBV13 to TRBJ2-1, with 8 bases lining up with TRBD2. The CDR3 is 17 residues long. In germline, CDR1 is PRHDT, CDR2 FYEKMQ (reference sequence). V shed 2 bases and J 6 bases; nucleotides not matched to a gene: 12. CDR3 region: CASSLSAGGPSVNEQFF. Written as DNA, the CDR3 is TGTGCCAGCAGCTTAAGCGCGGGAGGACCGTCAGTCAATGAGCAGTTCTTC.

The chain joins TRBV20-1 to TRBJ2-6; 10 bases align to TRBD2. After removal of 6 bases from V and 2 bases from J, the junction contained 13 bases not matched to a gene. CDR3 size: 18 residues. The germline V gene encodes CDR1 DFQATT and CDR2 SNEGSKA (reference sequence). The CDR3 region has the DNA TGCAGTGCCGCAGCGGGAGGGTCCTACCCCGCTGGGGCCAACGTCCTGACTTTC. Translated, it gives CSAAAGGSYPAGANVLTF.

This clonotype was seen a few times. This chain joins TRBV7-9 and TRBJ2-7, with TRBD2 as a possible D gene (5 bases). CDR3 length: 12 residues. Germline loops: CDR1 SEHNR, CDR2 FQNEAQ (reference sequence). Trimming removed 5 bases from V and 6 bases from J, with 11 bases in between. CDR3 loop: CASSVAGGEQYF. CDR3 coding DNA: TGTGCCAGCAGCGTTGCAGGAGGCGAGCAGTACTTC.

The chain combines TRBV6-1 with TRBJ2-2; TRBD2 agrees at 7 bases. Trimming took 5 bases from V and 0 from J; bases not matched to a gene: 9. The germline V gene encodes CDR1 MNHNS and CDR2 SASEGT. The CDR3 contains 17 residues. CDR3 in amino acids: CASSIGAGRANTGELFF. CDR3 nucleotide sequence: TGTGCCAGCAGTATAGGAGCGGGGCGCGCGAACACCGGGGAGCTGTTTTTT.

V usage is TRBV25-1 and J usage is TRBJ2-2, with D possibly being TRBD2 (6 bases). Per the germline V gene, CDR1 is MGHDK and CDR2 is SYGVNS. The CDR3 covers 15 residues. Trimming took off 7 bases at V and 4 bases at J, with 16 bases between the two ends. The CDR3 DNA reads TGTGCCAGCAAGCGGGCGAGAATAATCACCGGGGAGCTGTTTTTT. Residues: CASKRARIITGELFF.

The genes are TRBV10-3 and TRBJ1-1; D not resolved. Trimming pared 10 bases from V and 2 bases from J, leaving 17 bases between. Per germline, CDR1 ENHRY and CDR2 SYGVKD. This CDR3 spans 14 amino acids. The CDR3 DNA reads TGTGCCACCGGAGTTGGAGGTGTTAACACTGAAGCTTTCTTT. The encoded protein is CATGVGGVNTEAFF.

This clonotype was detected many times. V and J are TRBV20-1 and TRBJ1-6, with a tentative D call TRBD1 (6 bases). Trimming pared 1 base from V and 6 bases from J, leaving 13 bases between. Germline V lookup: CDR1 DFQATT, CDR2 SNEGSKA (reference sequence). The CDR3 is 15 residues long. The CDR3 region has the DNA TGCAGTGCTAGAGGGCCTGGACAGTTTAATTCACCCCTCCACTTT. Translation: CSARGPGQFNSPLHF.

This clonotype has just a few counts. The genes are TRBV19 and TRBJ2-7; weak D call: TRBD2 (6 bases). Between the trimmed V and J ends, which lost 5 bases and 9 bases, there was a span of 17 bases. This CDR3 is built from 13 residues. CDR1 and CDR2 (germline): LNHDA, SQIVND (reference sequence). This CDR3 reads CASSLSGPIAQYF. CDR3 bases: TGTGCCAGTAGTTTAAGCGGGCCAATCGCGCAGTACTTC.

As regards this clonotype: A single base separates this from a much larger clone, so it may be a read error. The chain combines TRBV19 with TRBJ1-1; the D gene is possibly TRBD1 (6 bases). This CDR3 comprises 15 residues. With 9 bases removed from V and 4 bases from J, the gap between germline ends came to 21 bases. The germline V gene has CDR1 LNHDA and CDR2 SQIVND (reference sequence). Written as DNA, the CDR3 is TGTGCCAGGACCGGCCGGCAGGGGTCGATCACTGAAGCTTTCTTT. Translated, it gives CARTGRQGSITEAFF.

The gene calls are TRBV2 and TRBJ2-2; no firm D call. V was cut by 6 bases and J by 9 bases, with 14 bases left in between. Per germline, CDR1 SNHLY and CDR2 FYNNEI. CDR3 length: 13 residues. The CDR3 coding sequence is TGTGCCAGCAGACTGGGGTCTATTCGGGAGCTGTTTTTT. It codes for CASRLGSIRELFF.

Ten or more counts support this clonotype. The CDR3 spells CASKGGLAVTGELFF. The CDR3 DNA sequence: TGTGCCAGCAAGGGGGGACTAGCGGTAACTGGGGAGCTGTTTTTT. V gene TRBV12-3 or TRBV12-4 combines with J gene TRBJ2-2; 11 bases line up with TRBD2. V shed 7 bases, J shed 8 bases, and the junction held 9 bases outside the gene matches. This CDR3 has 15 amino acids.

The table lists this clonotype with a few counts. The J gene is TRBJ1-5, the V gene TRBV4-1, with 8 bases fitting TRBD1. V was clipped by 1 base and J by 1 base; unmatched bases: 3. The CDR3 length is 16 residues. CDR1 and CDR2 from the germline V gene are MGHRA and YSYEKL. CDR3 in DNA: TGCGCCAGCAGCCAAGTGACAGGGGTGAGCAATCAGCCCCAGCATTTT. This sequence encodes CASSQVTGVSNQPQHF.

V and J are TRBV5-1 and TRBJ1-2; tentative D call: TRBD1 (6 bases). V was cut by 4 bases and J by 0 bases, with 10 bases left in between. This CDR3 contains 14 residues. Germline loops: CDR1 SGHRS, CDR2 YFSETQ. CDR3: CASSRTDSNYGYTF. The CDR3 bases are TGCGCCAGCAGCCGGACAGACTCTAACTATGGCTACACCTTC.

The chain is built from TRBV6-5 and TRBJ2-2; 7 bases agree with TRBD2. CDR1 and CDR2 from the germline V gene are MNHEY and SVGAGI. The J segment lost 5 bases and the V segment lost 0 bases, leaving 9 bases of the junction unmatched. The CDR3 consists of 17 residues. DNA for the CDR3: TGTGCCAGCAGTTACTCTGTGGGAGGGCCTGAGACCGGGGAGCTGTTTTTT. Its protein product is CASSYSVGGPETGELFF.

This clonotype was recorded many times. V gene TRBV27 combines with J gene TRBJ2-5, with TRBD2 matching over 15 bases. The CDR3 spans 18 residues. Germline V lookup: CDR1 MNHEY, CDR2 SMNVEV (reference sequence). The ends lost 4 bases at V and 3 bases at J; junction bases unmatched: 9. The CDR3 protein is CASSSGGTSGRREETQYF. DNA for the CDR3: TGTGCCAGCAGTTCGGGAGGGACTAGCGGGAGGAGGGAAGAGACCCAGTACTTC.

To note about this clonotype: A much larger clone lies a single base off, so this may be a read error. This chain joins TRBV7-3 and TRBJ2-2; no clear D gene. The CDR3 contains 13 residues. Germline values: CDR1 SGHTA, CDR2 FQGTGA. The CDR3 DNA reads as TGTGCCAGCAGCTTTGGGTCCACCCGGGAGCTGTTTTTT. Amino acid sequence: CASSFGSTRELFF. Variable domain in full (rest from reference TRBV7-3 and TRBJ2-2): GAGVSQTPSNKVTEKGKYVELRCDPISGHTALYWYRQSLGQGPEFLIYFQGTGAADDSGLPNDRFFAVRPEGSVSTLKIQRTERGDSAVYLCASSFGSTRELFFGEGSRLTVL.

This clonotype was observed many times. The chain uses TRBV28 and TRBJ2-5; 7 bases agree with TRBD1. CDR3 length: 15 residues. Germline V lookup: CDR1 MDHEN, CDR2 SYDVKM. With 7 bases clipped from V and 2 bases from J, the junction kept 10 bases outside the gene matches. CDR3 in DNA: TGTGCCAGCACTATGCCGGGACAGCTTCAAGAGACCCAGTACTTC. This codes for CASTMPGQLQETQYF. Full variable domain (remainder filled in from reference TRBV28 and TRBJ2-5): DVKVTQSSRYLVKRTGEKVFLECVQDMDHENMFWYRQDPGLGLRLIYFSYDVKMKEKGDIPEGYSVSREKKERFSLILESASTNQTSMYLCASTMPGQLQETQYFGPGTRLLVL.

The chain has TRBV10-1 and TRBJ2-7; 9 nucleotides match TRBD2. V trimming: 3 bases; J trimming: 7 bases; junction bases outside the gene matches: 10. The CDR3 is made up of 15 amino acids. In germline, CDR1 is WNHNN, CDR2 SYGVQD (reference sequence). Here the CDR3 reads CASSDGASGTGEQYF. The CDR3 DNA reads TGCGCCAGCAGTGACGGGGCTAGCGGGACTGGGGAGCAGTACTTC.

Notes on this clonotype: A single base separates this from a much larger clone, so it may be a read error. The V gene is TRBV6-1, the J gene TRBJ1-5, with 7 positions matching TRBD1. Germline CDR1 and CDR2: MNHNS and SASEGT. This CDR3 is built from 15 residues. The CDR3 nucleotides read TGTGCCAGCAGCGCCGGGACAGATAGCAGTCAGCCCCAGCATTTT. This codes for CASSAGTDSSQPQHF.